Listed here is a single TCR beta chain. Its specificity is unknown. The study included ophthalmopathy patients with Clinical Activity Score at least 3, NOSPECS grade at least 4 and duration under 3 months. This CDR3 has 16 amino acids. Trimming removed 4 bases from V and 0 bases from J, with 13 bases in between. Looked up from germline, CDR1 is MNHEY and CDR2 is SMNVEV (reference sequence). This entry is derived from a study of T cells in Graves' hyperthyroidism and ophthalmopathy. Study conclusions and caveats: In simple terms, a model built on 13 V-J features told ophthalmopathy apart from stable hyperthyroidism.

Amplified TCR beta CDR3 regions came from RNA transcripts. Primed by the HTBI set, a first-round RT-PCR was run on the TCR CDR3. Each CDR3 protein gets one entry after TCRdb re-called the multiplex PCR reads with MiXCR. The sample lists 500,000 or so distinct CDR3 sequences, about 16% occurring once. This TCR came from a woman aged 25 to 39 with Graves' ophthalmopathy. The J gene is TRBJ1-3, the V gene TRBV27; D remains ambiguous. Sequencing used blood. This CDR3 is CASSSLDGSSGNTIYF. As DNA, the CDR3 is TGTGCCAGCAGTTCCCTCGACGGAAGCTCTGGAAACACCATATATTTT.